The 28 T cell receptor beta chains in this list originate from one sample, sequenced in a study of cytotoxic CD8 clonotypes in ibrutinib-treated CLL. The assay was immunoSEQ multiplex PCR, and TCRdb's table has in-frame clones only and misses some. Of tens of thousands of clones in the sample, about 70% were seen once. The sample in question was PBMCs, obtained before ibrutinib treatment. These receptors all come from a human donor with chronic lymphocytic leukemia.

The V and J genes are TRBV11-3 and TRBJ2-5; no clear D gene. Germline CDR1 and CDR2: SGHNT and YENEEA. The V gene lost 1 base and the J gene lost 6 bases, with 15 bases spanning the gap. The CDR3 is made up of 15 amino acids. The CDR3 spells CASSLGGTELKTQYF. DNA of the CDR3: TGTGCCAGCAGCTTAGGTGGCACGGAATTGAAGACCCAGTACTTC.

The chain uses TRBV5-8 and TRBJ2-7, with a possible D match to TRBD1 (6 bases). Germline lookup yields CDR1 SGHTS and CDR2 YDEGEE. The V and J ends lost 5 bases and 9 bases respectively, with 15 bases between them. CDR3 length: 12 amino acids. CDR3 region: CASRQGSVGQYF. The CDR3 region has the DNA TGTGCCAGCAGGCAGGGGTCGGTTGGGCAGTACTTC.

The V call is TRBV7-3, the J call TRBJ2-1, with D unclear. Germline V gene data show CDR1 as SGHTA and CDR2 as FQGTGA. V dropped 5 bases and J dropped 5 bases, with 10 bases sitting between them. CDR3 size: 13 residues. The CDR3 sequence is CASSPRRNNEQFF. CDR3 sequence (DNA): TGTGCCAGCAGCCCCCGGCGGAACAATGAGCAGTTCTTC.

The CDR3, as DNA: TGTGCCAGCAGCATACAGGGATTCACAGATACGCAGTATTTT. Protein product: CASSIQGFTDTQYF. The chain employs TRBV7-8 and TRBJ2-3; maybe TRBD1 (6 bases). Looked up from germline, CDR1 is SGHVS and CDR2 is FQNEAQ. The ends were cut back, 5 bases at V and 2 bases at J, with 11 bases in the middle. The CDR3 totals 14 residues.

This clone has just a few counts. This chain joins TRBV28 and TRBJ1-1; D gene unclear. Trimming cost V 4 bases and J 1 base, with 10 bases left between them. The CDR3 has 14 residues. From germline, CDR1 is MDHEN and CDR2 SYDVKM. CDR3 sequence (DNA): TGTGCCAGCAGTTCAATCCCGGGGAACACTGAAGCTTTCTTT. Its protein product is CASSSIPGNTEAFF.

J is TRBJ2-5 and V is TRBV18; D not certain. Trimming removed 2 bases from V and 1 base from J, with 2 bases in between. This CDR3 has 12 residues. Looked up from germline, CDR1 is KGHSH and CDR2 is LQKENI. In DNA, the CDR3 is TGTGCCAGCTCACCAACCCAAGAGACCCAGTACTTC. Amino acid sequence: CASSPTQETQYF.

This clone was counted a single time. The chain links TRBV28 to TRBJ2-7, with D hard to call. The CDR3 length is 12 residues. V was trimmed by 3 bases and J by 4 bases, leaving 7 bases between them. Looked up from germline, CDR1 is MDHEN and CDR2 is SYDVKM. For the CDR3, the DNA is TGTGCCAGCAGTTTCCCCCGGTACGAGCAGTACTTC. This gives the protein CASSFPRYEQYF. Variable domain in full (rest from reference TRBV28 and TRBJ2-7): DVKVTQSSRYLVKRTGEKVFLECVQDMDHENMFWYRQDPGLGLRLIYFSYDVKMKEKGDIPEGYSVSREKKERFSLILESASTNQTSMYLCASSFPRYEQYFGPGTRLTVT.

The J gene is TRBJ1-2, the V gene TRBV5-5, with 7 bases fitting TRBD1. V gave up 4 bases and J gave up 4 bases; unmatched junction bases: 4. The CDR3 contains 13 residues. The germline gives CDR1 SGHKS, CDR2 YYEKEE (reference sequence). CDR3 region: CASSEGQLYGYTF. CDR3 in DNA: TGTGCCAGCAGCGAGGGACAGCTCTATGGCTACACCTTC.

The V call is TRBV25-1, the J call TRBJ2-7; tentatively, D is TRBD1 or TRBD2 (5 bases each). V was clipped by 6 bases and J by 3 bases, with 21 bases between them. Germline values: CDR1 MGHDK, CDR2 SYGVNS. CDR3 length: 16 amino acids. The CDR3 here is CASRGTSRRGNYEQYF. Written as DNA, the CDR3 is TGTGCCAGCAGGGGCACATCTAGACGGGGCAACTACGAGCAGTACTTC.

The CDR3 DNA follows: TGTGCCAGCAGTCACGGTCCCGAGCGGGAGAAGCAGCAGTACTTC. It yields the protein CASSHGPEREKQQYF. The chain recombines TRBV27 with TRBJ2-7; 8 positions match TRBD2. From germline, CDR1 is MNHEY and CDR2 SMNVEV (reference sequence). The J segment lost 8 bases and the V segment lost 5 bases, leaving 14 bases of the junction unmatched. This CDR3 spans 15 amino acids.

The chain has TRBV5-6 and TRBJ1-4; 8 nucleotides align to TRBD1. This CDR3 is built from 15 residues. V was pared by 2 bases and J by 8 bases, with 8 bases of the junction left unmatched. Germline-derived CDR1 and CDR2 are SGHDT and YYEEEE. The CDR3 reads CASSFRRAGGEKLFF. As DNA, the CDR3 is TGTGCCAGCAGCTTTCGTCGGGCAGGGGGCGAAAAACTGTTTTTT.

This chain joins TRBV7-9 and TRBJ2-1, with 8 bases aligning to TRBD2. V lost 2 bases and J lost 9; bases outside the gene matches: 3. Looked up from germline, CDR1 is SEHNR and CDR2 is FQNEAQ (reference sequence). The CDR3 is made up of 13 amino acids. CDR3 coding DNA: TGTGCCAGCAGCTTACTCGCGGGAGGTGAGCAGTTCTTC. This gives the protein CASSLLAGGEQFF.

The rearrangement uses TRBV11-2 and TRBJ2-7; D is possibly TRBD1 (5 bases). Trimming cost V 7 bases and J 2 bases, with 15 bases left between them. The CDR3 is made up of 14 amino acids. Germline V gene lookup returns CDR1 SGHAT and CDR2 FQNNGV. DNA of the CDR3: TGTGCCAGCATCTCGGAACAGGCCGCCTACGAGCAGTACTTC. Translating gives CASISEQAAYEQYF.

The rearrangement links TRBV9 to TRBJ2-7, with 8 bases matching TRBD1. The CDR3 covers 15 residues. The ends lost 0 bases at V and 5 bases at J; junction bases unmatched: 7. CDR1 and CDR2 from the germline V gene are SGDLS and YYNGEE. The CDR3 region is CASSVDSDRVNEQYF. The CDR3 nucleotides read TGTGCCAGCAGCGTAGATTCGGACAGGGTCAACGAGCAGTACTTC.

The chain uses TRBV20-1 and TRBJ1-1; no clear D gene. Trimming stripped 2 bases from V and 3 bases from J, with 4 bases between. The CDR3 is 11 amino acids. Per germline, CDR1 DFQATT and CDR2 SNEGSKA (reference sequence). Here the CDR3 DNA reads TGCAGTGCTAGAAGCGACACTGAAGCTTTCTTT. This sequence encodes CSARSDTEAFF.

In DNA, the CDR3 is TGTGCCAGCAGCTTAAGGAGAACAGGAACAGATACGCAGTATTTT. This gives the protein CASSLRRTGTDTQYF. The V gene is TRBV13, the J gene TRBJ2-3, with D possibly matching TRBD1 (5 bases). The V end was cut by 2 bases, the J end by 3 bases, with 12 bases between. Looked up from germline, CDR1 is PRHDT and CDR2 is FYEKMQ (reference sequence). The CDR3 sequence is 15 residues long.

The V and J genes are TRBV28 and TRBJ2-4; a weak D match, TRBD2 (5 bases). The CDR3 runs 17 residues. Deletions cut 3 bases from V and 0 bases from J, with 15 bases between. Germline loops: CDR1 MDHEN, CDR2 SYDVKM. The CDR3 region is CASSFPPAGLAKNIQYF. The DNA of the CDR3 is TGTGCCAGCAGTTTCCCCCCGGCAGGACTAGCCAAAAACATTCAGTACTTC.

J is TRBJ2-3 and V is TRBV28; D not certain. CDR1 and CDR2 (germline): MDHEN, SYDVKM. Deletions cut 4 bases from V and 0 bases from J, with 5 bases between. This CDR3 region has 13 residues. The CDR3: CASSWASTDTQYF. In DNA, the CDR3 is TGTGCCAGCAGTTGGGCCAGCACAGATACGCAGTATTTT. Filled out from reference TRBV28 and TRBJ2-3, the complete variable domain reads DVKVTQSSRYLVKRTGEKVFLECVQDMDHENMFWYRQDPGLGLRLIYFSYDVKMKEKGDIPEGYSVSREKKERFSLILESASTNQTSMYLCASSWASTDTQYFGPGTRLTVL.

The V and J genes are TRBV2 and TRBJ1-2; D not certain. The V gene's germline CDR1 is SNHLY and CDR2 FYNNEI. The CDR3 covers 10 residues. V was cut by 4 bases and J by 5 bases, with 2 bases left in between. For the CDR3, the DNA is TGTGCCAGCAGTGCTTATGGCTACACCTTC. Translation: CASSAYGYTF.

This clone was picked up a small number of times. The chain combines TRBV6-6 with TRBJ1-2; D remains ambiguous. Germline V gives CDR1 MNHNY, CDR2 SVGAGI (reference sequence). The ends were cut back, 4 bases at V and 4 bases at J, with 13 bases in the middle. CDR3 size: 14 residues. As DNA, the CDR3 is TGTGCCAGCAGTTCGTCCGGTCAGAGCTATGGCTACACCTTC. This sequence encodes CASSSSGQSYGYTF.

V gene TRBV6-5 combines with J gene TRBJ1-4, with 10 bases that match TRBD1. Losses at the gene ends were 4 bases for V and 7 bases for J; bases not matched to a gene: 3. The CDR3 consists of 14 residues. Germline-derived CDR1 and CDR2 are MNHEY and SVGAGI. CDR3 sequence: CASSSGTGAEKLFF. The CDR3 bases are TGTGCCAGCAGTTCCGGGACAGGGGCTGAAAAACTGTTTTTT.

The genes are TRBV29-1 and TRBJ2-1; D tentatively fits TRBD1 or TRBD2 (5 bases each). V was trimmed by 5 bases and J by 6 bases, leaving 20 bases between them. Per germline, CDR1 SQVTM and CDR2 ANQGSEA. The CDR3 runs to 15 residues. This CDR3 is CSVSPGTLETNEQFF. In DNA, the CDR3 is TGCAGCGTTTCCCCCGGGACCCTAGAAACCAATGAGCAGTTCTTC.

This clone was detected only a few times. The V and J genes are TRBV6-5 and TRBJ2-3, with D hard to call. The CDR3 spans 12 residues. V lost 5 bases, J lost 6 bases, and 9 bases lay in between. From germline, CDR1 is MNHEY and CDR2 SVGAGI. This CDR3 reads CASSAVGDTQYF. In DNA form, the CDR3 reads TGTGCCAGCAGTGCCGTGGGGGATACGCAGTATTTT.

The V call is TRBV18, the J call TRBJ1-4; 9 bases match TRBD1. The V segment lost 3 bases and the J segment 4 bases; nucleotides outside the gene matches: 0. CDR3 length: 14 residues. Germline CDR1 is KGHSH and CDR2 is LQKENI. CDR3 nucleotide sequence: TGTGCCAGCTCACCGGACAGGGGTAATGAAAAACTGTTTTTT. Amino acid sequence: CASSPDRGNEKLFF.

This clone was seen once. In nucleotides, the CDR3 is TGTGCCATCAGTGATGACAGGGACGAGCAGTACTTC. This sequence encodes CAISDDRDEQYF. The chain links TRBV10-3 to TRBJ2-7; 7 nucleotides line up with TRBD1. V lost 3 bases to trimming and J lost 5 bases; unmatched junction nucleotides: 1. The CDR3 is made up of 12 amino acids. Per germline, CDR1 ENHRY and CDR2 SYGVKD.

The chain is built from TRBV20-1 and TRBJ1-2; no reliable D call. Trimming removed 1 base from V and 11 bases from J, with 8 bases in between. There are 10 residues in the CDR3. The germline V gene encodes CDR1 DFQATT and CDR2 SNEGSKA (reference sequence). The chain's CDR3 is CSARVPRYTF. Written as DNA, the CDR3 is TGCAGTGCTAGAGTCCCCCGGTACACCTTC.

The chain is built from TRBV5-1 and TRBJ1-1, with D tentatively TRBD1 (6 bases). The CDR3 has 15 amino acids. Looked up from germline, CDR1 is SGHRS and CDR2 is YFSETQ. V lost 0 bases, J lost 5 bases, and 14 bases lay in between. CDR3 amino acids: CASSLAGRGGTEAFF. The CDR3 DNA is TGCGCCAGCAGCTTGGCGGGCAGGGGAGGGACTGAAGCTTTCTTT.

The chain carries TRBV29-1 and TRBJ2-3; 8 bases align to TRBD2. V lost 4 bases to trimming and J lost 1 base; unmatched junction nucleotides: 7. The length of the CDR3 is 15 residues. Germline V gives CDR1 SQVTM, CDR2 ANQGSEA. CDR3 loop: CSVGPSGSGTDTQYF. CDR3 coding DNA: TGCAGCGTTGGCCCGAGCGGGAGTGGCACAGATACGCAGTATTTT.